A single T cell receptor beta chain is shown here with its context. No cognate antigen has been identified for it. No much larger clone exists at a distance of one base, and base qualities are not known. In total, more than 500 healthy bone marrow donors made up the cohort. At the time of sampling, all cohort members were nominally healthy, though unrecorded immune exposures were likely present. The donor was CMV seropositive and belonged to the group of 250 to 300 seropositive cohort members. Each donor provided a peripheral blood sample, and peripheral blood mononuclear cells were used for TCR beta sequencing. Genomic DNA extraction from the blood cell samples was performed with the Qiagen DNeasy Blood Extraction Kit. This sample is part of a study of cytomegalovirus exposure and HLA in healthy donors (dated by TCRdb to 2016 to 2017). As for the study more broadly: An earlier analysis of several hundred of the donors reported 250 to 300 Gb of sequence data and 117 million unique TCR beta sequences from about 200 million T cells. Donor age, sex, ethnicity and CMV serostatus were collected together with the repertoire data. All discovery cohort repertoires had been generated on a single sequencing platform. An earlier analysis of 587 of the donors used high-throughput TCR beta sequencing to judge whether each TCR beta V gene segment behaved as functional or pseudogenic. Typing coverage varied by locus: roughly 629-640 donors for A, B, C, DRB1 and DQB1; 522 for DQA1; over 600 for DPA1; 450 to 480 for DPB1. The aim of the study was to test whether cataloging public T cell receptors could identify signatures of past pathogen exposure. Genome-wide SNP genotypes for about 60% of the roughly 700 donors were used in a later genetic analysis, which treated that subset as a discovery cohort. The study used immunosequencing to profile the T cell repertoires of approximately 640 subjects and linked those repertoires to cytomegalovirus serostatus. The genetic ancestry cluster associated with self-reported Caucasian donors included roughly 84% of the roughly 400 genotyped donors. Roughly 5 DR-DQ haplotypes were handled as single units for association and clustering, since linkage in the cohort was strong. Besides the first cohort of approximately 710 subjects, a separate validation cohort made up of roughly 120 different subjects was used. Among about 370 genotyped donors of the cohort, an average of about 220,000 unique TCR beta nucleotide sequences was sequenced per donor, of which 15% to 20% were non-productive. Rather than using new phenotypic data, the later analysis identified candidate immune exposures from TCR beta sequences and from how often those sequences occurred across donors. To predict cytomegalovirus infection status, the study brought together high-throughput TCR immunosequencing, statistical association of individual TCRs with disease status, and machine learning. To study patterns of TCR occurrence, a later analysis re-analyzed previously published TCR beta repertoires from several hundred donors and added high-resolution HLA genotyping. HLA typing included class I and class II loci at four-digit resolution. Approximately 300 gigabases of sequencing data and around 80 million unique TCR sequences made up an early release that covered nearly 650 HLA-typed donors. Broader findings and caveats from the paper: It was suggested by the authors that the approach could potentially be generalized to other disease states and immunological phenotypes. Most TCR sequences were seen in very few donors, while some public TCRs were found in many individuals. A later analysis found that HLA-associated TCR beta chains were more clonally expanded and had lower generation probabilities than equally common non-associated chains. A few of the identified cytomegalovirus-associated TCR beta chains were confirmed in vitro to be specific for cytomegalovirus antigens. In a later analysis, some 18,000 TCR beta sequences were associated with specific HLA alleles at a false discovery rate of 0.05. An earlier analysis of approximately 600 of the donors showed that most TCR beta V segments appeared in productive rearrangements either about 87% or about 30% of the time, which broadly matched IMGT annotations. This cohort had only TCR beta chains sequenced, and the lack of alpha or paired-chain data limited which features could be detected. Presence/absence analyses assumed roughly uniform sequencing depth across donors, an assumption that may not hold. A further reported finding was that TCR beta sequences accurately predicted the HLA-A and HLA-B alleles for most subjects in the first cohort. Immune exposure information for the cohort was limited to CMV serostatus. When HLA alleles, especially DR and DQ, strongly co-occurred, TCR associations were difficult to assign to individual alleles. Because HLA typing was missing for some donors at each locus, association tests included only the typed subset. A later genetic analysis associated a missense DCLRE1C variant with V-gene and J-gene trimming of TCR beta chains, and an independent cohort replicated the association. In both the original and validation cohorts, the classifier was reported to diagnose cytomegalovirus status with high specificity and sensitivity. The earlier analysis of about 600 of the donors excluded some 15 rarely observed V segments, including chromosome 9 orphons, because counts were too low. A later analysis found that TCR association rates varied across HLA loci, with DRB1 alleles showing the most associated TCRs and HLA-C alleles the fewest. Most CMV-associated TCR beta chains appeared to be HLA-restricted in a later analysis, and the HLA associations seemed to be driven largely by CMV exposure. Correlated functional status among segregating V segments might be attributable to linkage disequilibrium, but an unknown experimental factor could not be ruled out. A group of highly shared sequence variants was considered likely to be a technical artifact of the sequencing pipeline. A later genetic analysis reported fewer N-insertions in productive TCRs among donors in an Asian-associated ancestry cluster than the roughly 700-donor mean. In the study, around 160 TCR beta chains were listed as associated with cytomegalovirus. In a later analysis, several top co-occurrence clusters were reported to appear linked to parvovirus B19, influenza, CMV and Epstein-Barr virus.

Libraries were made using the immunoSEQ multiplex PCR assay. A mixture of 60 forward primers for TCR Vbeta segments and 13 reverse primers for TCR Jbeta segments was used in the multiplex PCR. Amplification of the CDR3 region of rearranged TCR beta genes was performed with a multiplex PCR assay on genomic DNA. Amplified TCR beta libraries were sequenced as 87-base-pair reads on the Illumina HiSeq System. Per the authors' processing: A later analysis counted about 80 million unique TCR beta chains across the 690 or so repertoires, and 9 million to 14 million of these chains were shared by at least two donors. A nearest-neighbor algorithm error-corrected the raw reads and collapsed the reads into unique sequences, merging closely related sequences to remove PCR and sequencing errors. Alignment of CDR3 sequences to IMGT reference sequences was used to assign V, D and J gene segments. For a sequence to be retained, a match of at least six nucleotides was required to both a V gene segment and a J gene segment. A rearrangement counted as productive if the CDR3 had no stop codons and remained in frame with V and J, and every other rearrangement counted as non-productive. Following IMGT convention, CDR3 was defined as the stretch from the second conserved V-encoded cysteine to the conserved J-encoded phenylalanine. In an earlier analysis of some 550 of the donors, sequences lacking an unambiguous match to a single V gene segment were excluded. An earlier analysis of 500 to 600 of the donors classified V segments as functional when productive rearrangements were above 56.7% and as segregating when the standard deviation between donors was above 5%. To diagnose cytomegalovirus status from the catalog of TCR beta chain sequences, a statistical classification framework was built. In a later analysis, TCR nucleotide sequences were compared against IMGT/GENE-DB human TR gene sequences so that V and J genes could be assigned. Using the TCRdist pipeline, a later analysis assigned CDR3 sequences along with most-parsimonious VDJ recombination scenarios. In a later analysis, each TCR beta chain was defined by its CDR3 amino acid sequence together with its V-gene family, and reads lacking a unique V-gene family were excluded. As a way to deal with suspected cross-contamination and a sequencing artifact, a later analysis dropped 450 to 600 nucleotide sequences that were highly shared and had low generation probability. In a later analysis, a clonal expansion index for each public chain was calculated from normalized within-repertoire ranks of inferred template counts. Generation probabilities in a later analysis came from a VDJ recombination model fitted to out-of-frame rearrangements, and those results were checked against IGoR. In a later analysis, hypergeometric tests were used to score TCR-TCR, TCR-HLA and TCR-CMV co-occurrence, with a repertoire-size bias correction applied to TCR pairs. To estimate false discovery rates, a later analysis permuted the HLA or CMV assignments 20 times. A later analysis grouped co-occurring TCRs with DBSCAN, adding TCRdist sequence similarity when clustering within HLA-allele-positive subsets. Co-occurrence clustering excluded repertoires with fewer than 30,000 or more than 120,000 public chains, plus five with anomalous nucleotide sharing. TCRdb carries this immuneACCESS record with in-frame sequences only. Its versions omit some clonotypes, under half of them owing to an unresolved V gene in the studies checked, with the rest unexplained. V, J and clone size were drawn from that table, and D and trimming were deduced from the DNA. The sample data list 100,000 or so clones, and around 77% of these were observed just once. Of the sample, roughly 9.7% falls within the top ten clones.

The TCR sequence derives from a man aged 35 to 55 in good health and CMV-seropositive. The specimen sequenced was PBMCs.

The CDR3 reads as follows: CASSQERTGTFNEQFF. The nucleotides are TGCGCCAGCAGCCAAGAAAGGACAGGGACGTTCAATGAGCAGTTCTTC. The rearrangement combines TRBV4-1 with TRBJ2-1, with 8 bases aligning to TRBD1. The CDR3 covers 16 residues, taking in both the cysteine and the phenylalanine. Of the read, only the CDR3 DNA is kept; its 48 bases are in frame from base 1. Germline trimming: 0 bases from V, 6 bases from J; junction bases outside gene matches: 7. CDR1 MGHRA and CDR2 YSYEKL are derived from the germline V gene.